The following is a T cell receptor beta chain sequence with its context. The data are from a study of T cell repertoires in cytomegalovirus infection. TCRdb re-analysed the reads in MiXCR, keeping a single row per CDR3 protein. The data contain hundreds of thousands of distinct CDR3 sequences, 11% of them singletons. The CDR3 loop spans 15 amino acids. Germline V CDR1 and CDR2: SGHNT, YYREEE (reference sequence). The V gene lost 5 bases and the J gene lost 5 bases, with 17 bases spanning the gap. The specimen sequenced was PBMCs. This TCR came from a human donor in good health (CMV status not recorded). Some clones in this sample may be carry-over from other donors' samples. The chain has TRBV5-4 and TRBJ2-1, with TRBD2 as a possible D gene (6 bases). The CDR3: CASSRGIGQNNEQFF. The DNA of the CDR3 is TGTGCCAGCAGTCGGGGGATCGGGCAGAACAATGAGCAGTTCTTC.